These T cell receptor beta chains were read from a single sample in a study of cytomegalovirus exposure and HLA in healthy donors. This table comes from immunoSEQ multiplex PCR, and its TCRdb copy is limited to in-frame clones, with some not included. The table has some 140,000 clones, about 86% seen once; the top ten hold 2% to 2.5%. Sequencing input: PBMCs. The origin of the receptors is a human donor in good health. CDR3s include the opening cysteine and the closing phenylalanine or tryptophan. The order of the fields is clone size, D gene, J gene, V gene, CDR3 DNA, CDR3 protein. D genes are given only for firm matches. Not every row has a clone size; where given, it reads once, few, many or a size class.

>few|-|TRBJ2-5|TRBV19
TGTGCCAGTAGTGTGAGGCGGGACAGTCTGCAAGAGACCCAGTACTTC
CASSVRRDSLQETQYF
>-|TRBD2|TRBJ2-1|TRBV5-1
TGCGCCAGCAGCTTGTACGGGGGGGACTACAATGAGCAGTTCTTC
CASSLYGGDYNEQFF
>-|TRBD1|TRBJ1-2|TRBV6-5
TGTGCCAGCAGTTCCGACACAGGGGCCTATGGCTACACCTTC
CASSSDTGAYGYTF
>few|TRBD1|TRBJ1-1|TRBV10-3
TGTGCCATCCGACAGGGGGCCACTGAAGCTTTCTTT
CAIRQGATEAFF
>-|-|TRBJ2-6|TRBV30
TGTGCCTGGAGCGTTGGCGGGTCAAACGTCCTGACTTTC
CAWSVGGSNVLTF
>-|-|TRBJ1-5|TRBV27
TGTGCCAGCAGCCCATTAGCCGGCGTAAAGCAGGGTCAGCCCCAGCATTTT
CASSPLAGVKQGQPQHF
>-|-|TRBJ1-1|TRBV5-1
TGCGCCAGCAGCTTGGGACAGCTTAGTCTGAACACTGAAGCTTTCTTT
CASSLGQLSLNTEAFF
>-|-|TRBJ2-1|TRBV29-1
TGCAGCGTTGTGGCCAGAGGAGCCTACAATGAGCAGTTCTTC
CSVVARGAYNEQFF
>-|-|TRBJ1-1|TRBV7-2
TGTGCCAGCAGCTTCTACAGGGACACTGAAGCTTTCTTT
CASSFYRDTEAFF
>once|TRBD1|TRBJ1-4|TRBV7-9
TGTGCCAGCAGCATTCGGGACAGGATAAATGAAAAACTGTTTTTT
CASSIRDRINEKLFF
>-|TRBD1|TRBJ2-4|TRBV10-1
TGCGCCAGCAGTGAGGGACAGGGGGCTGGCAAAAACATTCAGTACTTC
CASSEGQGAGKNIQYF
>-|TRBD1|TRBJ2-5|TRBV5-1
TGCGCCAGCAGCTTCAGGACAGGCCAGGAGACCCAGTACTTC
CASSFRTGQETQYF
>-|-|TRBJ1-1|TRBV28
TGTGCCAGCAGTGGCCGGGAAGAAGCTTTCTTT
CASSGREEAFF
>-|-|TRBJ2-5|TRBV6-1
TGTGCCAGCAGTGGAGGAAAAGGGGTTGGGGAGACCCAGTACTTC
CASSGGKGVGETQYF
>many|-|TRBJ1-6|TRBV11-2
TGTGCCAGCAGCTTAGGACTTAATTCACCCCTCCACTTT
CASSLGLNSPLHF
>-|TRBD1|TRBJ1-1|TRBV27
TGTGCCAGCCAAACAATAAACAGGGGGGATGAAGCTTTCTTT
CASQTINRGDEAFF
>-|-|TRBJ2-7|TRBV29-1
TGCAGCGTTGAAGATCATCAGGGCACAGCCTACGAGCAGTACTTC
CSVEDHQGTAYEQYF
>-|-|TRBJ2-5|TRBV7-3
TGTGCCACGTGGGGTCGTCTAGCCGATAGTCAAGAGACCCAGTACTTC
CATWGRLADSQETQYF
>once|-|TRBJ1-4|TRBV28
TGTGCCAGCAGTAAAAACCAGGGAAACGAAAAACTGTTTTTT
CASSKNQGNEKLFF
>-|-|TRBJ1-5|TRBV2
TGTGCCAGCAAAGGAGGGGAAGGTCAGCCCCAGCATTTT
CASKGGEGQPQHF
>once|TRBD2|TRBJ2-5|TRBV19
TGTGCCAGTAGTATAAGGTTGGGACTAGTAGCGGAGACCCAGTACTTC
CASSIRLGLVAETQYF
>-|-|TRBJ1-5|TRBV2
TGTGCCAGCAAGGGCGGGGTCCGTTATAGCAATCAGCCCCAGCATTTT
CASKGGVRYSNQPQHF
>-|-|TRBJ2-7|TRBV27
TGTGCCAGCAGTTCCCTACCCTCCTACGAGCAGTACTTC
CASSSLPSYEQYF
>-|-|TRBJ1-1|TRBV7-2
TGTGCCAGCAGCTTATTGGGGGGGCAAATCACTGAAGCTTTCTTT
CASSLLGGQITEAFF
>-|-|TRBJ1-6|TRBV27
TGTGCCAGCAGTTCCCCCCAGGGTCCCTATAATTCACCCCTCCACTTT
CASSSPQGPYNSPLHF
>once|TRBD1|TRBJ2-5|TRBV9
TGTGCCAGCAGCCCCGGGACAGCCCAAGAGACCCAGTACTTC
CASSPGTAQETQYF
>-|-|TRBJ1-2|TRBV14
TGTGCCAGCAGCCAATTACAGGTCCCAGGGAGGATCAACTATGGCTACACCTTC
CASSQLQVPGRINYGYTF
>-|-|TRBJ2-1|TRBV6-5
TGTGCCAGCAGCCAGGGTCCTGCCCCCTATGAGCAGTTCTTC
CASSQGPAPYEQFF
>-|TRBD1|TRBJ2-5|TRBV18
TGTGCCAGCTCTCCCGCTGGGACAGCCCAAGAGACCCAGTACTTC
CASSPAGTAQETQYF
>-|-|TRBJ2-7|TRBV27
TGTGCCAGCAGTTGGACATCAGCCCCAAGTTACGAGCAGTACTTC
CASSWTSAPSYEQYF
>once|-|TRBJ1-1|TRBV19
TGTGCCAGTGATAGGGGGGGGGCGCGGATGAACACTGAAGCTTTCTTT
CASDRGGARMNTEAFF
>-|-|TRBJ1-2|TRBV2
TGTGCCAGCAGTGAATTCATTTCGACTCGCCTTGGAGACACCTTC
CASSEFISTRLGDTF
>-|-|TRBJ2-1|TRBV7-3
TGTGCCACCCATCAGGGTGGTAGCTCCTACAATGAGCAGTTCTTC
CATHQGGSSYNEQFF
>-|-|TRBJ1-2|TRBV27
TGTGCCAGCAGTTTATCGAGTCCAGGGATGAGCTATGGCTACACCTTC
CASSLSSPGMSYGYTF
>-|-|TRBJ2-2|TRBV10-3
TGTGCCATCAGTCCCGACAGCGGGGAGCTGTTTTTT
CAISPDSGELFF
>-|TRBD1|TRBJ2-3|TRBV7-2
TGTGCCAGCAGCCCCGAGGACAGGGGGACCCTCTACACAGATACGCAGTATTTT
CASSPEDRGTLYTDTQYF
>-|-|TRBJ2-1|TRBV20-1
TGCAGTGCTAGTCAGCCGGGTGAGCAGTTCTTC
CSASQPGEQFF
>-|TRBD1|TRBJ1-1|TRBV7-9
TGTGCCAGCAGCTCCGAACAGGGGGCGCGGCGTGGAGCTTTCTTT
CASSSEQGARRGAFF
>-|-|TRBJ1-1|TRBV7-9
TGTGCCAGCAGCCCGACAACAAGCATGGCCCCGGGGACTGAAGCTTTCTTT
CASSPTTSMAPGTEAFF
>-|TRBD1|TRBJ2-7|TRBV2
TGTGCCAGCAGTGAAGACAGGGGTTACGAGCAGTACTTC
CASSEDRGYEQYF
>-|-|TRBJ2-3|TRBV10-1
TGCGCCAGCAGTGAGTCGAATTTCTTCGGGGAGCAGACAGATACGCAGTATTTT
CASSESNFFGEQTDTQYF
>-|TRBD2|TRBJ2-7|TRBV11-3
TGTGCCAGCAGCTTAGACCCGATCTTTAGCGGGAGGCGGTACGAGCAGTACTTC
CASSLDPIFSGRRYEQYF
>once|TRBD1|TRBJ1-2|TRBV7-2
TGTGCCAGCAGCTGGGGACAGGGTTACTATGGCTACACCTTC
CASSWGQGYYGYTF
>-|-|TRBJ2-7|TRBV5-1
TGCGCCAGCAACCGGGCGAGCGGGTACTCCTACGAGCAGTACTTC
CASNRASGYSYEQYF
>-|TRBD1|TRBJ1-1|TRBV12-5
TGTGCTAGTGGTTTGGGGACAGGGGACACTGAAGCTTTCTTT
CASGLGTGDTEAFF
>few|TRBD1|TRBJ2-7|TRBV27
TGTGCCAGCAAAAGACAGGGGAAAGACGAGCAGTACTTC
CASKRQGKDEQYF
>once|-|TRBJ1-1|TRBV14
TGTGCCAGCAGCCAAGGGCCGAACACTGAAGCTTTCTTT
CASSQGPNTEAFF
>-|-|TRBJ1-5|TRBV2
TGTGCCAGCAGGCTCAGACAGGTCAATCAGCCCCAGCATTTT
CASRLRQVNQPQHF
>-|TRBD1|TRBJ2-3|TRBV2
TGTGCCAGCAGTGGGACAGGGGGCTCAGATACGCAGTATTTT
CASSGTGGSDTQYF
>few|-|TRBJ2-7|TRBV28
TGTGCCAGCAGTTTGCAGGGTTTCTACGAGCAGTACTTC
CASSLQGFYEQYF
>-|-|TRBJ1-5|TRBV28
TGTGCCACCTCCGGGAGCAATCAGCCCCAGCATTTT
CATSGSNQPQHF